This is a list of T cell receptor beta chains from one sample in a study of T cell changes during pregnancy in multiple sclerosis. Method: immunoSEQ multiplex PCR; TCRdb's copy keeps in-frame clones and lacks some. Of about 60,000 clones detected, 92% appear once; the ten largest clones hold less than 2.5%. The input for sequencing was peripheral blood, taken in the first trimester of pregnancy. Every receptor here comes from a female donor with multiple sclerosis, enrolled in a pregnancy study. CDR3s leave out the opening cysteine and the closing phenylalanine or tryptophan. Each record gives: D gene, J gene, V gene, CDR3 protein. The D gene is left open where the match is weak.

TRBD1,TRBJ1-2,TRBV19,ASSIPFTGLTGGGYT
TRBD1,TRBJ2-5,TRBV7-8,ASSRRAAGGLGQETQY
TRBD2,TRBJ2-1,TRBV28,ASTKLPGLAGNKGSYNEQF
-,TRBJ2-7,TRBV20-1,SASTGGEQY
-,TRBJ1-2,TRBV19,ASSMRNTVYT
TRBD1,TRBJ2-2,TRBV7-2,ASRPGTGVLGELF
-,TRBJ1-5,TRBV7-8,ASSLKGVSNQPQH
TRBD2,TRBJ2-1,TRBV7-2,ASSAGLAGYNEQF
TRBD2,TRBJ2-1,TRBV11-3,ASSSPRLAGRYNEQF
-,TRBJ2-7,TRBV29-1,SAGQSSYEQY
-,TRBJ2-2,TRBV18,ASSPQGMLTGELF
TRBD2,TRBJ2-5,TRBV5-6,ASSLSSSGYETQY
TRBD1,TRBJ1-2,TRBV6-1,ASSVGTGAGGYGYT
TRBD1,TRBJ1-2,TRBV5-6,ASSARGRSSNGYT
TRBD1,TRBJ2-7,TRBV6-5,ASSPRDRVHEQY
-,TRBJ2-1,TRBV6-6,ASSTSGSYNEQF
TRBD2,TRBJ2-1,TRBV5-1,ASSLGLADNNEQF
TRBD2,TRBJ2-3,TRBV5-4,ASSFGFEGLAGGTDTQY
-,TRBJ1-2,TRBV19,ASSMREYGYT
-,TRBJ2-7,TRBV18,ASSPGGAPGYEQY
TRBD2,TRBJ2-7,TRBV9,ASSIGTSGSYEQY
-,TRBJ2-5,TRBV7-2,ASSLDSLQGYQETQY
-,TRBJ2-3,TRBV15,ATSRALSGIDTQY
TRBD2,TRBJ2-6,TRBV19,ASTTPGSWSSGSLVGANVLT
TRBD1,TRBJ2-3,TRBV5-1,ASSKPRDRADTQY
-,TRBJ1-3,TRBV7-2,ASSLKPRNSGNTIY
TRBD2,TRBJ2-1,TRBV10-3,AIKPSGSYNEQF
-,TRBJ1-5,TRBV7-9,ASQPGEGNQPQH
TRBD1,TRBJ1-5,TRBV28,ASSLWGQGCNQPQH
-,TRBJ2-2,TRBV7-9,ASSSAGGNGLAGELF
-,TRBJ1-2,TRBV4-2,ASSLTGRPDYGYT
TRBD2,TRBJ2-7,TRBV7-2,ASSSRGGRFSEQY
-,TRBJ1-1,TRBV7-2,ASSLHGSGTEAF
TRBD2,TRBJ2-3,TRBV7-2,ASSSTGGSTDTQY
TRBD2,TRBJ2-4,TRBV7-9,ASSFDGTSRNIQY
-,TRBJ2-3,TRBV7-2,ASSSVDWTISTDTQY
TRBD1,TRBJ2-7,TRBV7-2,ASSSTGGANEQY